Following are 9 T cell receptor beta chains from one sample sequenced in a study of T cell responses to AZD1222 COVID-19 vaccine. The protocol was immunoSEQ multiplex PCR, while the TCRdb copy is restricted to in-frame clones and leaves out a portion. The sample records under 95,000 clones, over 75% being singletons. The starting material was peripheral blood, obtained 28 days after the second AZD1222 dose. All receptors derive from an adult who received the AZD1222 COVID-19 vaccine.

The V and J genes are TRBV3-1 (or the pseudogene TRBV3-2) and TRBJ2-3, with D unclear. The V end lost 0 bases, the J end lost 4 bases, and 5 bases lay between the germline ends. The CDR3 runs 13 residues. In germline, CDR1 is LGHDT, CDR2 YNNKEL (reference sequence). The CDR3 DNA follows: TGTGCCAGCAGCCAAGATCCCCCAGATACGCAGTATTTT. This translates into CASSQDPPDTQYF.

The chain recombines TRBV5-1 with TRBJ2-1; D is perhaps TRBD1 (5 bases). Per germline, CDR1 SGHRS and CDR2 YFSETQ. V shed 3 bases and J shed 5 bases, with 15 bases lying between them. The length of the CDR3 is 15 residues. DNA for the CDR3: TGCGCCAGCAGCTCACACCCCCGGACACACAATGAGCAGTTCTTC. This codes for CASSSHPRTHNEQFF.

The chain carries TRBV29-1 and TRBJ2-5; D is possibly TRBD2 (5 bases). CDR3 size: 13 residues. Germline CDR1 and CDR2: SQVTM and ANQGSEA. V was trimmed by 6 bases and J by 3 bases, leaving 14 bases between them. CDR3 DNA sequence: TGCAGCGTCCCTCCAGCGGATGAAGAGACCCAGTACTTC. Translating it yields CSVPPADEETQYF.

The CDR3 is CASSWRMNTEAFF. The CDR3 DNA is TGTGCCAGCAGTTGGCGGATGAACACTGAAGCTTTCTTT. The chain carries TRBV6-6 and TRBJ1-1; unclear D gene. Germline V gene sequence: CDR1 MNHNY, CDR2 SVGAGI (reference sequence). The V end lost 4 bases, the J end lost 0 bases, and 6 bases lay between the germline ends. CDR3 length: 13 amino acids.

The rearrangement uses TRBV5-6 and TRBJ1-2, with TRBD1 identical over 7 bases. Germline-derived CDR1 and CDR2 are SGHDT and YYEEEE. The length of the CDR3 is 15 residues. With V trimmed by 0 bases and J by 4 bases, 6 bases remained unmatched. In DNA form, the CDR3 reads TGTGCCAGCAGCTTGGTCCAGGGGGGGGCCTATGGCTACACCTTC. Amino acids: CASSLVQGGAYGYTF.

The chain employs TRBV2 and TRBJ1-1; D is unresolved. Between the trimmed V and J ends, which lost 4 bases and 1 base, there was a span of 10 bases. Germline lookup yields CDR1 SNHLY and CDR2 FYNNEI. CDR3 size: 14 residues. CDR3 loop: CASSVRNGNTEAFF. In DNA, the CDR3 is TGTGCCAGCAGTGTCCGCAACGGGAACACTGAAGCTTTCTTT.

V usage is TRBV13 and J usage is TRBJ1-1; no definite D call. The germline CDR1 and CDR2 sequences are PRHDT and FYEKMQ (reference sequence). This CDR3 is built from 12 residues. V lost 4 bases and J lost 5, with 8 bases in between. The chain's CDR3 is CASSSLRTEAFF. DNA for the CDR3: TGTGCCAGCAGCTCGCTACGGACTGAAGCTTTCTTT.

The chain joins TRBV9 to TRBJ1-4, with 7 bases identical to TRBD1. Trimming took 0 bases from V and 10 from J; bases not matched to a gene: 9. The length of the CDR3 is 15 residues. CDR1 SGDLS and CDR2 YYNGEE come from the germline V gene. Here the CDR3 reads CASSVDTGVNGKLFF. The CDR3 coding sequence is TGTGCCAGCAGCGTAGACACAGGGGTTAACGGAAAACTGTTTTTT. The complete variable domain, with remaining parts taken from reference TRBV9 and TRBJ1-4, reads DSGVTQTPKHLITATGQRVTLRCSPRSGDLSVYWYQQSLDQGLQFLIQYYNGEERAKGNILERFSAQQFPDLHSELNLSSLELGDSALYFCASSVDTGVNGKLFFGSGTQLSVL.

The chain links TRBV9 to TRBJ2-2; either TRBD1 or TRBD2 may supply D (7 bases each). Trimming shortened V by 3 bases and J by 7 bases, and 22 bases separated the two germline ends. The germline V gene has CDR1 SGDLS and CDR2 YYNGEE. The CDR3 runs 17 residues. DNA of the CDR3: TGTGCCAGCAGCGCCCCAGGGGGGGGCCCCAATGGCGGGGAGCTGTTTTTT. Protein sequence: CASSAPGGGPNGGELFF.